The sequence of this T cell receptor beta chain was determined in a study of shared clonotypes between healthy human individuals. In regard to this clone: Its antigen is unknown.

Trimming took off 0 bases at V and 1 base at J, with 9 bases between the two ends. CDR3 length equals 15 residues. Germline values: CDR1 SGHTA, CDR2 FQGNSA. Sorted subsets were amplified in replicate PCRs using approximately 200 ng DNA, approximately 30,000 T cell genomes. Clones were sequenced by immunoSEQ multiplex PCR, and TCRdb holds only the in-frame ones, with some missing. The sample has about 1.1 million clones; around 82% are singletons. General observations from the study: Only blood samples were collected, and tissue repertoires likely differ. Naive CD4 clonotypes overlapped across a few donors at about 5%.

This chain connects TRBV7-2 to TRBJ2-5, with TRBD2 as a possible D gene (6 bases). The specimen was memory CD4+ T cells from PBMCs. Documented subset: CD45RA-negative fraction. The sequence came from a man between 18 and 29 years old in good health. Some clones in this sample may be carry-over from other donors' samples. The CDR3 coding sequence is TGTGCCAGCAGCTTAGCGGAGGGATCCCAAGAGACCCAGTACTTC. Its protein is CASSLAEGSQETQYF.